Sequencing of this TCR beta chain was carried out in a study of regulatory T cells in long-lasting Graves disease. Arm-PCR of CDR3 regions and iRepertoire HTBI primers were used to build TCR beta libraries. Each CDR3 protein gets one entry after TCRdb re-called the multiplex PCR reads with MiXCR. The table has about 610,000 distinct CDR3 sequences, 16% seen once. Time point given: newly diagnosed GD, antithyroid drugs for less than 3 months. The TCR library was prepared using RNA isolated from PBMCs. Germline V gene sequence: CDR1 KGHSH, CDR2 LQKENI. There are 16 residues in the CDR3. V gave up 6 bases and J gave up 8 bases; unmatched junction bases: 11. This sample was shared with a second study, whose subject was T cells in Graves' hyperthyroidism and ophthalmopathy.

Sequenced material: peripheral blood mononuclear cells (PBMCs), taken at new diagnosis, from a patient treated with antithyroid drugs. The receptor's source is a man aged 18 to 29 with Graves disease. The chain recombines TRBV18 with TRBJ1-6, with 9 bases fitting TRBD1. The CDR3 spells CASSKRSTGGHSPLHF. CDR3 sequence (DNA): TGTGCCAGCTCGAAGAGGAGCACAGGGGGCCATTCACCCCTCCACTTT.